Shown below are 9 T cell receptor beta chains from a single sample sequenced in a study of regulatory T cells in long-lasting Graves disease. TCR beta libraries were built with iRepertoire HTBI primers and Arm-PCR of CDR3 regions. Via MiXCR, TCRdb re-called the multiplex PCR reads, giving one row per CDR3 protein. Of approximately 470,000 distinct CDR3 sequences in the sample, 15% to 20% are singletons; the top ten hold 12%. Sample time point: newly diagnosed GD, antithyroid drugs for less than 3 months. From RNA extracted from PBMCs, the TCR library was made. These same records also appear under a second study, on T cells in Graves' hyperthyroidism and ophthalmopathy.

The source material was peripheral blood mononuclear cells (PBMCs), sampled at new diagnosis, from a patient treated with antithyroid drugs. The origin of the receptors is a man aged 35-49 years with Graves disease.

This clonotype was found a few times. This chain joins TRBV20-1 and TRBJ1-4; 8 bases are shared with TRBD1. This CDR3 contains 15 residues. CDR1 and CDR2 (germline): DFQATT, SNEGSKA (reference sequence). Trimming at V came to 1 base and at J to 11 bases, leaving 12 bases not matched to a gene. The CDR3 DNA is TGCAGTGCTAGAGTTTTTTTGGAACAGGGGGGTAAACTGTTTTTT. Amino acids: CSARVFLEQGGKLFF.

The V gene is TRBV6-1, the J gene TRBJ1-1; perhaps TRBD1 as D (5 bases). The germline V gene has CDR1 MNHNS and CDR2 SASEGT. The CDR3 contains 13 residues. Trimming cost V 10 bases and J 4 bases, with 16 bases left between them. This CDR3 is CAISGRAGTEAFF. The CDR3 DNA reads TGTGCCATTTCCGGCAGGGCTGGCACTGAAGCTTTCTTT.

The genes are TRBV28 and TRBJ1-2, with D perhaps TRBD1 (5 bases). V was cut by 6 bases and J by 0 bases, with 23 bases left in between. Germline V lookup: CDR1 MDHEN, CDR2 SYDVKM. CDR3 length: 18 amino acids. This CDR3 reads CASSIAGTYRSPNYGYTF. The CDR3 nucleotides are TGTGCCAGCAGCATAGCGGGCACGTACAGGTCCCCTAACTATGGCTACACCTTC.

This clonotype was seen repeatedly, ten times or more. The V gene is TRBV12-3 or TRBV12-4, the J gene TRBJ1-1; D perhaps matches TRBD1 (6 bases). Trimming stripped 0 bases from V and 5 bases from J, with 13 bases between. CDR3 length equals 15 residues. The CDR3 coding sequence is TGTGCCAGCAGTTTAGCTGGGGGGCGCGGGACTGAAGCTTTCTTT. Amino acid sequence: CASSLAGGRGTEAFF.

Only a few counts were recorded for this clonotype. CDR3 sequence (DNA): TGTGCCAGCGGGGAGTCCGTATACAATGAGCAGTTCTTC. Translated: CASGESVYNEQFF. This chain connects TRBV6-2 or TRBV6-3 to TRBJ2-1; possible D gene TRBD2, 5 bases. The CDR3 contains 13 residues. Trimming took off 8 bases at V and 4 bases at J, with 12 bases between the two ends. The V gene's germline CDR1 is MNHEY and CDR2 SVGEGT.

This clonotype was detected many times. The V and J genes are TRBV5-1 and TRBJ2-5, with D unresolved. The CDR3 runs to 15 residues. V was cut by 0 bases and J by 3 bases, with 12 bases left in between. CDR1 SGHRS and CDR2 YFSETQ come from the germline V gene. CDR3 DNA sequence: TGCGCCAGCAGCTTGGTTCGGCAACCGGAAGAGACCCAGTACTTC. Its protein product is CASSLVRQPEETQYF.

This clonotype showed up many times. The J gene is TRBJ2-1, the V gene TRBV20-1; TRBD1 matches 12 bases. This CDR3 has 14 residues. V was pared by 3 bases and J by 5 bases, with 2 bases of the junction left unmatched. CDR1 is DFQATT and CDR2 is SNEGSKA in the germline V gene (reference sequence). The CDR3 spells CSARGQGADNEQFF. CDR3 DNA sequence: TGCAGTGCTAGGGGACAGGGGGCTGACAATGAGCAGTTCTTC.

This clonotype was counted a few times. The V and J genes are TRBV11-2 and TRBJ1-2; maybe TRBD1 (5 bases). This CDR3 contains 14 residues. Trimming shortened V by 4 bases and J by 6 bases, and 15 bases separated the two germline ends. Germline assignment: CDR1 SGHAT and CDR2 FQNNGV. CDR3 DNA sequence: TGTGCCAGCAGCTCTGGGACCCCATCCGATGGCTACACCTTC. This sequence encodes CASSSGTPSDGYTF.

In its sample, this clonotype was seen many times. The chain joins TRBV7-9 to TRBJ2-3; no firm D call. CDR1 and CDR2 (germline): SEHNR, FQNEAQ (reference sequence). V dropped 5 bases and J dropped 1 base, with 16 bases sitting between them. This CDR3 region has 16 residues. The CDR3 protein is CASSPPPGDGTDTQYF. DNA for the CDR3: TGTGCCAGCAGCCCCCCCCCGGGTGATGGCACAGATACGCAGTATTTT.